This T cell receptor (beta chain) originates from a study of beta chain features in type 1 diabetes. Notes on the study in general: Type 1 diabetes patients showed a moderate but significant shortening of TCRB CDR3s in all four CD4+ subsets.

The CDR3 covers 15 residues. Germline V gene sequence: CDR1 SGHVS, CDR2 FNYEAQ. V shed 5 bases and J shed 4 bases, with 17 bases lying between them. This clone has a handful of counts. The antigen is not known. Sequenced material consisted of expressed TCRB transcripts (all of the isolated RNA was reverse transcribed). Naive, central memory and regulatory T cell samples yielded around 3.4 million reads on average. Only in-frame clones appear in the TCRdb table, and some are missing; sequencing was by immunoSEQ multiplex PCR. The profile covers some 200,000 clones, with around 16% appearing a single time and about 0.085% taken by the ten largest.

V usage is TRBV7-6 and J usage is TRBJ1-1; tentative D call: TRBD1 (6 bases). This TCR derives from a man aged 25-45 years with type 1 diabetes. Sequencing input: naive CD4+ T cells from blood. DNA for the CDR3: TGTGCCAGCAGCAGCTTCCAGGGGCCCGGCACTGAAGCTTTCTTT. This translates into CASSSFQGPGTEAFF. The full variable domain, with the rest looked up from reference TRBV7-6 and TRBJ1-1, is GAGVSQSPRYKVTKRGQDVALRCDPISGHVSLYWYRQALGQGPEFLTYFNYEAQQDKSGLPNDRFSAERPEGSISTLTIQRTEQRDSAMYRCASSSFQGPGTEAFFGQGTRLTVV.